These 3 T cell receptor beta chains share one sample of origin, sequenced in a study of blood T cell repertoires in COVID-19. Repertoires were generated with immunoSEQ multiplex PCR, while TCRdb's copy carries only in-frame clones and drops some. The data show hundreds of thousands of clones, roughly nine tenths seen once. Specimen: PBMCs or T cells enriched from blood (not recorded which). The receptors come from a man younger than 35 who had recovered from COVID-19.

The chain is built from TRBV4-2 and TRBJ2-3; 10 bases line up with TRBD2. The V segment lost 1 base and the J segment 6 bases; nucleotides outside the gene matches: 10. CDR3 length: 17 residues. The germline gives CDR1 LGHNA, CDR2 YNFKEQ. CDR3 sequence (DNA): TGTGCCAGCAGCCAAGGCAGTGCTAGCGGGAGTGCGGATACGCAGTATTTT. Translating it yields CASSQGSASGSADTQYF.

The V and J genes are TRBV28 and TRBJ1-2, with D perhaps matching TRBD1 (6 bases). The CDR3 covers 13 residues. Germline CDR1 is MDHEN and CDR2 is SYDVKM. Trimming shortened V by 3 bases and J by 3 bases, and 8 bases separated the two germline ends. CDR3 sequence (DNA): TGTGCCAGCAGTTTTGGACAGCACTATGGCTACACCTTC. Translation gives CASSFGQHYGYTF.

V gene TRBV11-3 combines with J gene TRBJ1-2; D perhaps matches TRBD1 (6 bases). CDR1 and CDR2 (germline): SGHNT, YENEEA. This CDR3 is 11 amino acids long. V was cut by 11 bases and J by 8 bases, with 15 bases left in between. The DNA of the CDR3 is TGTGCCGGAATCCACAGGGAAGGCTACACCTTC. This gives the protein CAGIHREGYTF.